These 30 T cell receptor beta chains were all obtained from the same sample, sequenced in a study of radiation and T cells in renal cell carcinoma. Time point given: baseline pretreatment blood. Specified treatment: 15 Gy SBRT to primary tumor, nephrectomy 4 weeks later. The repertoire was sequenced with immunoSEQ multiplex PCR; TCRdb's copy has only in-frame clones and lacks some. The repertoire holds around 140,000 clones, with approximately 82% as singletons. The specimen was blood, collected from a patient whose treatment included radiotherapy and nephrectomy. These receptors all stem from a woman between 50 and 59 years old with renal cell carcinoma.

The V call is TRBV7-9, the J call TRBJ1-5, with D uncertain. The CDR3 extends over 15 amino acids. Trimming pared 3 bases from V and 0 bases from J, leaving 9 bases between. Germline CDR1 is SEHNR and CDR2 is FQNEAQ (reference sequence). CDR3 protein: CASSFSTHSNQPQHF. CDR3 coding DNA: TGTGCCAGCAGCTTTTCAACGCATAGCAATCAGCCCCAGCATTTT.

This clone was seen a handful of times. This rearrangement joins TRBV10-1 to TRBJ1-2, with D unclear. The germline gives CDR1 WNHNN, CDR2 SYGVQD (reference sequence). This CDR3 contains 12 residues. V lost 2 bases to trimming and J lost 8 bases, with 9 bases between them. The CDR3 bases are TGCGCCAGCAGTGAGATGCCCGGGGGCTACACCTTC. This gives the protein CASSEMPGGYTF.

The chain employs TRBV9 and TRBJ1-5; maybe TRBD1 (5 bases). Trimming pared 2 bases from V and 3 bases from J, leaving 12 bases between. The germline V gene encodes CDR1 SGDLS and CDR2 YYNGEE. The CDR3 runs to 15 residues. The CDR3: CASSVGPGTNQPQHF. CDR3 sequence (DNA): TGTGCCAGCAGCGTCGGTCCCGGGACCAATCAGCCCCAGCATTTT.

This clone occurred once. This rearrangement joins TRBV7-2 to TRBJ2-7; 10 bases align to TRBD2. The CDR3 sequence is 19 residues long. J lost 4 bases, V lost 2 bases, and 17 bases had no gene match. Germline values: CDR1 SGHTA, CDR2 FQGNSA. This chain's CDR3 is CASSLWGLATQRGNYEQYF. The DNA of the CDR3 is TGTGCCAGCAGCTTATGGGGACTAGCGACCCAACGGGGCAATTACGAGCAGTACTTC.

Remarks on this clone: The same CDR3 also results from other DNA sequences found in this sample. The rearrangement joins TRBV9 to TRBJ1-5, with 11 bases matching TRBD1. The trim removed 4 bases at V and 7 bases at J, leaving 4 bases unmatched. This CDR3 is 14 amino acids long. Germline CDR1 and CDR2: SGDLS and YYNGEE. The DNA for the CDR3 is TGTGCCAGCAGCTCCGGGACAGGGGGGCAGCCCCAGCATTTT. Translating it yields CASSSGTGGQPQHF.

This chain links TRBV7-9 with TRBJ2-7, with 8 bases aligning to TRBD1. The CDR3 runs to 16 residues. CDR1 and CDR2 (germline): SEHNR, FQNEAQ (reference sequence). After removal of 4 bases from V and 3 bases from J, the junction contained 11 bases not matched to a gene. CDR3 in DNA: TGTGCCAGCAGCTCATACACCGGGACAGGCGTCTACGAGCAGTACTTC. It specifies CASSSYTGTGVYEQYF.

This clone has a handful of counts. The chain couples TRBV2 to TRBJ2-2; TRBD1 agrees at 7 bases. J was trimmed by 6 bases and V by 7 bases; bases with no gene match: 8. The CDR3 contains 14 residues. CDR1 is SNHLY and CDR2 is FYNNEI in the germline V gene. The CDR3 sequence: CASKRDSFSGELFF. The CDR3 DNA reads TGTGCCAGCAAAAGGGACAGTTTCTCCGGGGAGCTGTTTTTT.

V and J are TRBV27 and TRBJ2-7; D is unclear. The V and J ends lost 3 bases and 3 bases respectively, with 9 bases between them. The CDR3 has 13 residues. Germline CDR1 reads MNHEY; CDR2 reads SMNVEV (reference sequence). CDR3 protein: CASSFALDYEQYF. CDR3 nucleotides: TGTGCCAGCAGTTTCGCCCTGGACTACGAGCAGTACTTC.

The CDR3: CAWSVGLREPQHF. The CDR3 bases are TGTGCCTGGAGTGTGGGACTCCGGGAGCCCCAGCATTTT. The chain links TRBV30 to TRBJ1-5; possibly TRBD1 for D (5 bases). Trimming took off 0 bases at V and 8 bases at J, with 11 bases between the two ends. The germline V gene has CDR1 GTSNPN and CDR2 SVGIG (reference sequence). CDR3 length: 13 residues. The entire variable domain, with the rest obtained from reference TRBV30 and TRBJ1-5, is as follows: SQTIHQWPATLVQPVGSPLSLECTVEGTSNPNLYWYRQAAGRGLQLLFYSVGIGQISSEVPQNLSASRPQDRQFILSSKKLLLSDSGFYLCAWSVGLREPQHFGDGTRLSIL.

The chain combines TRBV15 with TRBJ2-3, with D perhaps matching TRBD1 (5 bases). Germline assignment: CDR1 LNHNV and CDR2 YYDKDF (reference sequence). The CDR3 is 13 amino acids. Trimming took off 1 base at V and 4 bases at J, with 6 bases between the two ends. CDR3 DNA sequence: TGTGCCACCAGCAGAGCAGGGCCAGATACGCAGTATTTT. Protein: CATSRAGPDTQYF.

The chain is built from TRBV27 and TRBJ1-5; D is unresolved. Trimming removed 8 bases at V and 0 bases at J, with 11 bases between. Per the germline V gene, CDR1 is MNHEY and CDR2 is SMNVEV (reference sequence). The CDR3 contains 14 residues. The CDR3, as DNA: TGTGCCAGCGGCCTGAACGGTAGCAATCAGCCCCAGCATTTT. This codes for CASGLNGSNQPQHF.

Written as DNA, the CDR3 is TGCGCCAGCAGCGACGGTCCGGGGATGGACACTGAAGCTTTCTTT. It specifies CASSDGPGMDTEAFF. The gene calls are TRBV5-1 and TRBJ1-1; D is undetermined. This CDR3 comprises 15 residues. V gave up 4 bases and J gave up 3 bases, with 16 bases separating them. CDR1 is SGHRS, CDR2 YFSETQ, per germline.

The chain joins TRBV27 to TRBJ2-7; D may be TRBD1 (6 bases). The CDR3 sequence is 11 residues long. CDR1 MNHEY and CDR2 SMNVEV come from the germline V gene (reference sequence). V lost 5 bases to trimming and J lost 6 bases, with 8 bases between them. The CDR3 DNA follows: TGTGCCAGCAGTGCCAGGGGCGAGCAGTACTTC. This sequence encodes CASSARGEQYF.

The chain employs TRBV7-2 and TRBJ2-1, with 13 bases identical to TRBD2. CDR1 and CDR2 from the germline V gene are SGHTA and FQGNSA. Trimming cost V 4 bases and J 7 bases; bases outside gene matches: 7. The CDR3 spans 16 residues. The CDR3 bases are TGTGCCAGCAGCTCAGGACTAGCGGGAGCTCTGAATGAGCAGTTCTTC. As protein: CASSSGLAGALNEQFF.

The chain carries TRBV14 and TRBJ1-1; D is perhaps TRBD1 (5 bases). Germline V CDR1 and CDR2: SGHDN, FVKESK. This CDR3 has 17 amino acids. Trimming took 4 bases from V and 0 from J, leaving 18 bases between them. Here the CDR3 DNA reads TGTGCCAGCAGCCGCGAGAGGGGCCCAATTATGAACACTGAAGCTTTCTTT. As protein: CASSRERGPIMNTEAFF.

The rearrangement joins TRBV5-4 to TRBJ2-2; 11 bases agree with TRBD2. The germline V gene encodes CDR1 SGHNT and CDR2 YYREEE (reference sequence). J lost 5 bases, V lost 3 bases, and 9 bases had no gene match. This CDR3 contains 17 residues. CDR3 sequence reads: CASSWAGVAGGTGELFF. DNA of the CDR3: TGTGCCAGCAGCTGGGCCGGAGTAGCGGGAGGGACCGGGGAGCTGTTTTTT.

The V and J genes are TRBV29-1 and TRBJ1-2; D is undetermined. This CDR3 has 11 residues. The germline V gene encodes CDR1 SQVTM and CDR2 ANQGSEA. V lost 4 bases to trimming and J lost 4 bases, with 7 bases between them. The CDR3: CSVVGSYGYTF. CDR3 in DNA: TGCAGCGTTGTGGGTAGCTATGGCTACACCTTC.

The chain has TRBV29-1 and TRBJ2-7; no firm D call. The CDR3 is 15 residues long. The V and J ends lost 2 bases and 0 bases respectively, with 14 bases between them. CDR1 is SQVTM and CDR2 is ANQGSEA in the germline V gene. The CDR3 DNA follows: TGCAGCGTTGAAATCAAAGACGGTAACTCCTACGAGCAGTACTTC. Its translation: CSVEIKDGNSYEQYF.

This chain links TRBV5-4 with TRBJ1-1, with D maybe TRBD1 (5 bases). The germline V gene encodes CDR1 SGHNT and CDR2 YYREEE (reference sequence). Deletions cut 0 bases from V and 5 bases from J, with 8 bases between. There are 13 residues in the CDR3. CDR3 loop: CASSLERGTEAFF. The DNA of the CDR3 is TGTGCCAGCAGCTTGGAGCGGGGGACTGAAGCTTTCTTT.

V is TRBV6-6 and J is TRBJ2-1; D gene uncertain. In germline, CDR1 is MNHNY, CDR2 SVGAGI (reference sequence). The V end lost 0 bases, the J end lost 8 bases, and 8 bases lay between the germline ends. This CDR3 comprises 13 residues. The CDR3 DNA reads TGTGCCAGCAGTTACTCGTTCGCGGATGAGCAGTTCTTC. Protein sequence: CASSYSFADEQFF.

The V gene is TRBV18, the J gene TRBJ2-5; possible D gene TRBD2, 6 bases. Germline-derived CDR1 and CDR2 are KGHSH and LQKENI. This CDR3 is built from 13 residues. The V and J ends lost 4 bases and 2 bases respectively, with 8 bases between them. In nucleotides, the CDR3 is TGTGCCAGCTCACGGGGGGATCAAGAGACCCAGTACTTC. Encoded protein: CASSRGDQETQYF.

This clone is a singleton in its sample. The chain employs TRBV28 and TRBJ1-5; no clear D. V lost 8 bases, J lost 0 bases, and 20 bases lay in between. The germline CDR1 and CDR2 sequences are MDHEN and SYDVKM. The CDR3 consists of 17 residues. CDR3 DNA sequence: TGTGCCAGCCCATTAGAGGACGGAAGCTATAGCAATCAGCCCCAGCATTTT. It encodes CASPLEDGSYSNQPQHF.

The chain employs TRBV9 and TRBJ2-2; 9 bases line up with TRBD1. CDR1 is SGDLS, CDR2 YYNGEE, per germline. The CDR3 sequence is 15 residues long. V lost 6 bases to trimming and J lost 4 bases; unmatched junction nucleotides: 7. CDR3 region: CASMPGQGFTGELFF. The CDR3 coding sequence is TGTGCCAGCATGCCGGGACAGGGATTCACCGGGGAGCTGTTTTTT.

The chain is built from TRBV30 and TRBJ1-2; D is unresolved. The V end lost 2 bases, the J end lost 7 bases, and 14 bases lay between the germline ends. The germline V gene encodes CDR1 GTSNPN and CDR2 SVGIG (reference sequence). The CDR3 is 13 amino acids. CDR3 protein: CAWSYDPASGYTF. The CDR3 nucleotides are TGTGCCTGGAGTTATGACCCGGCCTCTGGCTACACCTTC.

The chain employs TRBV4-3 and TRBJ2-2; 8 bases are a match to TRBD2. V gave up 6 bases and J gave up 5 bases; unmatched junction bases: 2. The CDR3 is 13 amino acids. Looked up from germline, CDR1 is LGHNA and CDR2 is YSLEER. This CDR3 reads CASRSGRTGELFF. In DNA form, the CDR3 reads TGCGCCAGCAGAAGCGGGAGAACCGGGGAGCTGTTTTTT.

The chain joins TRBV7-2 to TRBJ2-7; 9 nucleotides match TRBD2. The CDR3 has 13 amino acids. The junction had 2 bases not matched to a gene; V was cut back by 3 bases and J by 5 bases. CDR1 and CDR2 from the germline V gene are SGHTA and FQGNSA. CDR3 in DNA: TGTGCCAGCAGCTTTAGCGGGAGCGACGAGCAGTACTTC. This gives the protein CASSFSGSDEQYF.

This rearrangement joins TRBV19 to TRBJ2-5; a weak D match, TRBD2 (5 bases). CDR1 LNHDA and CDR2 SQIVND come from the germline V gene (reference sequence). The CDR3 contains 17 residues. Trimming removed 3 bases at V and 5 bases at J, with 22 bases between. This CDR3 is CASSILLSLTRGETQYF. The CDR3 DNA reads TGTGCCAGTAGTATTCTTCTCAGCCTAACACGCGGGGAGACCCAGTACTTC.

The rearrangement uses TRBV2 and TRBJ1-1, with 8 bases identical to TRBD1. There are 13 residues in the CDR3. Germline assignment: CDR1 SNHLY and CDR2 FYNNEI. The V segment lost 6 bases and the J segment 3 bases; nucleotides outside the gene matches: 3. Written as DNA, the CDR3 is TGTGCCAGCAGGACACAGGGGGACACTGAAGCTTTCTTT. It is translated as CASRTQGDTEAFF.

The J gene is TRBJ2-2, the V gene TRBV6-5; D could derive from TRBD1 or TRBD2 (5 bases each). This CDR3 spans 13 amino acids. V was pared by 3 bases and J by 5 bases, with 7 bases between. Looked up from germline, CDR1 is MNHEY and CDR2 is SVGAGI. The CDR3: CASSYGGTGELFF. The CDR3 DNA is TGTGCCAGCAGTTATGGGGGTACCGGGGAGCTGTTTTTT.

The chain joins TRBV5-1 to TRBJ2-2, with 9 bases that match TRBD2. Germline CDR1 reads SGHRS; CDR2 reads YFSETQ. Trimming at V came to 2 bases and at J to 4 bases, leaving 9 bases not matched to a gene. This CDR3 is 17 amino acids long. The CDR3 DNA sequence: TGCGCCAGCAGCTTAAATAGCGGGAGAATAGGCACCGGGGAGCTGTTTTTT. Residues: CASSLNSGRIGTGELFF.